The rows below give T cell receptor beta chains drawn from one sample of a study of blood T cells in healthy people across ages. TCRdb reanalysed the 5' RACE reads using MiXCR and keeps one entry per CDR3 protein. The sample lists 850,000 to 1,000,000 distinct CDR3 sequences; about 48% were seen once. The sample was blood. The receptors shown here come from a man aged 25-45 years in good health. The CDR3 runs from the conserved cysteine through the conserved F or W. Each record gives: J gene, V gene, clone size, D gene, CDR3 protein, CDR3 DNA. D genes are given only for firm matches. Only part of the rows carry a size: once, few, many, or a class if the clone is expanded.

j_gene: TRBJ2-7
v_gene: TRBV11-1
abundance: NA
d_gene: NA
CDR3aa: CASSSKKRVGHEQYF
CDR3nt: TGTGCCAGCAGCTCGAAGAAGAGGGTGGGCCACGAGCAGTACTTC

j_gene: TRBJ1-1
v_gene: TRBV18
abundance: NA
d_gene: NA
CDR3aa: CASSQSTVSRNTEAFF
CDR3nt: TGTGCCAGCTCACAATCGACGGTAAGCCGGAACACTGAAGCTTTCTTT

j_gene: TRBJ1-2
v_gene: TRBV15
abundance: NA
d_gene: NA
CDR3aa: CATSSALGSAYGYTF
CDR3nt: TGTGCCACCAGCAGCGCCCTCGGCTCCGCCTATGGCTACACCTTC

j_gene: TRBJ2-3
v_gene: TRBV12-3/TRBV12-4
abundance: many
d_gene: TRBD1
CDR3aa: CASNPQGRLADTQYF
CDR3nt: TGTGCCAGCAACCCACAGGGGCGTCTAGCAGATACGCAGTATTTT

j_gene: TRBJ1-1
v_gene: TRBV4-1
abundance: few
d_gene: NA
CDR3aa: CASSQERGKVLNTEAFF
CDR3nt: TGCGCCAGCAGCCAAGAAAGGGGCAAAGTTTTGAACACTGAAGCTTTCTTT

j_gene: TRBJ2-5
v_gene: TRBV12-3/TRBV12-4
abundance: many
d_gene: NA
CDR3aa: CASSTTGPETQYF
CDR3nt: TGTGCCAGCAGTACTACAGGGCCGGAGACCCAGTACTTC

j_gene: TRBJ2-7
v_gene: TRBV29-1
abundance: many
d_gene: NA
CDR3aa: CSVEGTDAYEQYF
CDR3nt: TGCAGCGTTGAAGGGACAGACGCCTACGAGCAGTACTTC

j_gene: TRBJ2-1
v_gene: TRBV20-1
abundance: NA
d_gene: NA
CDR3aa: CSAREVDRRNEQFF
CDR3nt: TGCAGTGCTAGAGAGGTCGACAGGAGGAATGAGCAGTTCTTC

j_gene: TRBJ1-2
v_gene: TRBV29-1
abundance: NA
d_gene: NA
CDR3aa: CSVEGGYGYTF
CDR3nt: TGCAGCGTTGAGGGGGGCTATGGCTACACCTTC

j_gene: TRBJ2-5
v_gene: TRBV5-1
abundance: few
d_gene: NA
CDR3aa: CASSLQASGETQYF
CDR3nt: TGCGCCAGCAGCTTACAGGCTTCGGGAGAGACCCAGTACTTC

j_gene: TRBJ1-2
v_gene: TRBV30
abundance: NA
d_gene: NA
CDR3aa: CAWKVDGGFYGYTF
CDR3nt: TGTGCCTGGAAGGTGGACGGGGGATTCTATGGCTACACCTTC

j_gene: TRBJ1-2
v_gene: TRBV3-1
abundance: NA
d_gene: NA
CDR3aa: CASSEDIYYTF
CDR3nt: TGTGCCAGCAGCGAGGACATTTACTACACCTTC

j_gene: TRBJ2-1
v_gene: TRBV3-1
abundance: NA
d_gene: NA
CDR3aa: CASSQDAGSYNEQFF
CDR3nt: TGTGCCAGCAGCCAAGATGCTGGCTCCTACAATGAGCAGTTCTTC

j_gene: TRBJ2-1
v_gene: TRBV5-1
abundance: once
d_gene: TRBD1
CDR3aa: CTSSIWDRGTYNEQFF
CDR3nt: TGCACCAGCAGCATCTGGGACAGGGGGACCTACAATGAGCAGTTCTTC

j_gene: TRBJ2-7
v_gene: TRBV12-3/TRBV12-4
abundance: few
d_gene: NA
CDR3aa: CASSFPRVSHEQYF
CDR3nt: TGTGCCAGCAGTTTCCCCAGGGTGTCGCACGAGCAGTACTTC

j_gene: TRBJ1-5
v_gene: TRBV10-3
abundance: NA
d_gene: NA
CDR3aa: CAISESRVVRSNQPQHF
CDR3nt: TGTGCCATCAGTGAGTCGAGGGTCGTCAGAAGCAATCAGCCCCAGCATTTT

j_gene: TRBJ2-5
v_gene: TRBV20-1
abundance: NA
d_gene: TRBD1
CDR3aa: CSAPPNRGRETQYF
CDR3nt: TGCAGTGCCCCCCCTAATAGGGGGCGGGAGACCCAGTACTTC

j_gene: TRBJ2-7
v_gene: TRBV4-2
abundance: NA
d_gene: TRBD1
CDR3aa: CASSRDRGVEQYF
CDR3nt: TGTGCCAGCAGCCGGGACAGGGGGGTCGAGCAGTACTTC

j_gene: TRBJ2-5
v_gene: TRBV4-1
abundance: NA
d_gene: NA
CDR3aa: CASSQEVRPNEQYF
CDR3nt: TGCGCCAGCAGCCAAGAAGTTCGGCCGAATGAGCAGTACTTC

j_gene: TRBJ2-1
v_gene: TRBV13
abundance: few
d_gene: NA
CDR3aa: CASSPVGWSYNEQFF
CDR3nt: TGTGCCAGCAGCCCCGTGGGGTGGTCCTACAATGAGCAGTTCTTC

j_gene: TRBJ2-3
v_gene: TRBV7-8
abundance: NA
d_gene: TRBD2
CDR3aa: CASSLLADASTDTQYF
CDR3nt: TGTGCCAGCAGCTTGCTAGCGGATGCTAGCACAGATACGCAGTATTTT

j_gene: TRBJ1-2
v_gene: TRBV28
abundance: once
d_gene: TRBD1
CDR3aa: CASRVGTASNYGYTF
CDR3nt: TGTGCCAGCAGAGTCGGGACAGCATCAAATTATGGCTACACCTTC

j_gene: TRBJ1-2
v_gene: TRBV2
abundance: few
d_gene: NA
CDR3aa: CASRYTGSGYTF
CDR3nt: TGTGCCAGCAGGTATACAGGGTCCGGCTACACCTTC

j_gene: TRBJ2-3
v_gene: TRBV4-1
abundance: NA
d_gene: NA
CDR3aa: CASSPQGLEDTQYF
CDR3nt: TGCGCCAGCAGCCCCCAGGGGCTAGAAGATACGCAGTATTTT

j_gene: TRBJ1-6
v_gene: TRBV20-1
abundance: NA
d_gene: NA
CDR3aa: CSAGWSNSPLHF
CDR3nt: TGCAGTGCTGGATGGAGTAATTCACCCCTCCACTTT

j_gene: TRBJ1-3
v_gene: TRBV16
abundance: NA
d_gene: NA
CDR3aa: CASSQSVASGNTIYF
CDR3nt: TGTGCCAGCAGCCAATCTGTCGCTTCTGGAAACACCATATATTTT

j_gene: TRBJ2-7
v_gene: TRBV4-3
abundance: NA
d_gene: NA
CDR3aa: CASSQEGYAGVHEQYF
CDR3nt: TGCGCCAGCAGCCAAGAAGGGTACGCGGGTGTCCATGAGCAGTACTTC

j_gene: TRBJ1-2
v_gene: TRBV29-1
abundance: NA
d_gene: NA
CDR3aa: CSVEVWDGHYGYTF
CDR3nt: TGCAGCGTTGAAGTTTGGGACGGACACTATGGCTACACCTTC

j_gene: TRBJ1-1
v_gene: TRBV28
abundance: few
d_gene: NA
CDR3aa: CATNSGGTEAFF
CDR3nt: TGTGCCACCAATTCGGGTGGTACTGAAGCTTTCTTT

j_gene: TRBJ2-1
v_gene: TRBV16
abundance: once
d_gene: NA
CDR3aa: CASSQYGFSNEQFF
CDR3nt: TGTGCCAGCAGCCAATATGGCTTCTCAAATGAGCAGTTCTTC